The T cell receptor beta chain described here comes from a study of T cell changes during pregnancy in multiple sclerosis. Sequenced by immunoSEQ multiplex PCR; TCRdb stores in-frame clones only, minus some. The sample carries about 35,000 clones, more than 90% recorded once. Germline-derived CDR1 and CDR2 are SGHRS and YFSETQ. V was trimmed by 0 bases and J by 4 bases, leaving 13 bases between them. This CDR3 spans 15 amino acids. This TCR was recovered from a female donor with multiple sclerosis, enrolled in a pregnancy study. The chain links TRBV5-1 to TRBJ1-2; tentatively, D is TRBD1 (6 bases). The sequences come from CD4+ T cells from peripheral blood mononuclear cells, collected in the second trimester of pregnancy. CDR3 DNA: TGCGCCAGCAGCTTGGTCCAGGGGACGATCTATGGCTACACCTTC. This translates into CASSLVQGTIYGYTF.